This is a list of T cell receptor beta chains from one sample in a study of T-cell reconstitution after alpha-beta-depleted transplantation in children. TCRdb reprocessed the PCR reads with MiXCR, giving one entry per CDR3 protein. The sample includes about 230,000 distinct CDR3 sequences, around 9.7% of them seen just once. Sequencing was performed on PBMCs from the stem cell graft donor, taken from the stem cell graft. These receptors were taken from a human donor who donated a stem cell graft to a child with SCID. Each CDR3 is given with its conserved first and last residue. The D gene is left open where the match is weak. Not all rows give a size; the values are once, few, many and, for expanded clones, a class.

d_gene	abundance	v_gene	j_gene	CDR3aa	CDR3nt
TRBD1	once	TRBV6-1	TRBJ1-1	CASSRGTGYILTEAFF	TGTGCCAGCAGCCGAGGGACAGGGTATATTTTAACTGAAGCTTTCTTT
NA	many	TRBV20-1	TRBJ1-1	CSAKVGGTEAFF	TGCAGTGCTAAGGTGGGGGGCACTGAAGCTTTCTTT
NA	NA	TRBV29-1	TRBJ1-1	CSVAAFTEAFF	TGCAGCGTTGCCGCCTTTACTGAAGCTTTCTTT
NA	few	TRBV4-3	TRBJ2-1	CASSQERWADEQFF	TGCGCCAGCAGCCAAGAGAGGTGGGCCGATGAGCAGTTCTTC
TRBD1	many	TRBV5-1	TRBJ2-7	CASASQGASYEQYF	TGCGCCAGCGCCTCACAGGGGGCGTCCTACGAGCAGTACTTC
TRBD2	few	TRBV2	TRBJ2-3	CASSAGTSGDTQYF	TGTGCCAGCAGTGCCGGGACTAGCGGAGATACGCAGTATTTT
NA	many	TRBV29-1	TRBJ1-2	CSVEGRRYGYTF	TGCAGCGTTGAAGGCCGACGCTATGGCTACACCTTC
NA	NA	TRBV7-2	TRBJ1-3	CASSPGLNSGNTIYF	TGTGCCAGCAGCCCCGGACTCAACTCTGGAAACACCATATATTTT
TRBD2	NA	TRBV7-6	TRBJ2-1	CASSLRSGGIYNEQFF	TGTGCCAGCAGCTTACGTAGCGGGGGGATATACAATGAGCAGTTCTTC
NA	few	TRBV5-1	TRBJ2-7	CASSLDGAGEQYF	TGCGCCAGCAGCTTGGATGGGGCCGGGGAGCAGTACTTC
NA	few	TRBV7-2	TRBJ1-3	CASSFTGISGNTIYF	TGTGCCAGCAGCTTCACAGGGATCTCTGGAAACACCATATATTTT